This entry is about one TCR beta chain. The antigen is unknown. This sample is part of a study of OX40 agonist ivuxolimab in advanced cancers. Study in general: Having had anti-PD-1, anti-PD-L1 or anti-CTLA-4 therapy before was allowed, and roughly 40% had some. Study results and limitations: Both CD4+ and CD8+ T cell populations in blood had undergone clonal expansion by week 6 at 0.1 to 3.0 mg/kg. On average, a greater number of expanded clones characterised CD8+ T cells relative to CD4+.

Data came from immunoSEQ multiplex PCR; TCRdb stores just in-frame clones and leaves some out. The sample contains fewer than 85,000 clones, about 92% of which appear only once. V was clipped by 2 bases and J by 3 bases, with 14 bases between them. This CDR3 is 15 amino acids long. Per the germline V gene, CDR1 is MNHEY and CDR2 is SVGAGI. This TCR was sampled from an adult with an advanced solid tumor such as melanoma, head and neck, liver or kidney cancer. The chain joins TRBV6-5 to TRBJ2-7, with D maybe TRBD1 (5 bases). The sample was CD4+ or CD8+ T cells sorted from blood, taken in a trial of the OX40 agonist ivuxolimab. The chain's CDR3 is CASSYRDRGNYEQYF. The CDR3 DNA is TGTGCCAGCAGTTACCGAGACAGAGGAAACTACGAGCAGTACTTC.